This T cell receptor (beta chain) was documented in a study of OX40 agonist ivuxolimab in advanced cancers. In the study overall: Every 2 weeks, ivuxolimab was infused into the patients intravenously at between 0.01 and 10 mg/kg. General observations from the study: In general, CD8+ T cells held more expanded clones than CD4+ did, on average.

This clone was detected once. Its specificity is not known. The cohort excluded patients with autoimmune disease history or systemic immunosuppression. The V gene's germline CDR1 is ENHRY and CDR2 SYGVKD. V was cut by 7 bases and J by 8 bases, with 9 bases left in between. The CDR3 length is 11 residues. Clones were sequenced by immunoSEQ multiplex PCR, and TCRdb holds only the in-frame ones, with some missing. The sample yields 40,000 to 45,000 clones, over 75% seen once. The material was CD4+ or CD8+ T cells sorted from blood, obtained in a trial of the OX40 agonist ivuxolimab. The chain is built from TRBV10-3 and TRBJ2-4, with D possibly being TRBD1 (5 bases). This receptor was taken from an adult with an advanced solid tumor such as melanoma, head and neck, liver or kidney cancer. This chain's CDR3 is CAIKDTDIQYF. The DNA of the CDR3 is TGTGCCATCAAGGACACTGACATTCAGTACTTC.